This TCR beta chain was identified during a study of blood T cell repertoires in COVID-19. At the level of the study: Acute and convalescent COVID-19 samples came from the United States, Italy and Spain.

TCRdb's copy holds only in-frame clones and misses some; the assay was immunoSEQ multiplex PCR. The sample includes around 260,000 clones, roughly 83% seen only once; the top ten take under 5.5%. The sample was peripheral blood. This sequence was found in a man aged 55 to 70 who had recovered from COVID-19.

The CDR3 DNA sequence: TGTGCTAGTGGTTTGGCATCCGGGACACTTCTAGATACGCAGTATTTT. This sequence encodes CASGLASGTLLDTQYF. J is TRBJ2-3 and V is TRBV12-5, with D possibly matching TRBD1 (6 bases). The CDR3 sequence is 16 residues long. Germline CDR1 LGHNT, CDR2 FRNRAP. V was shortened by 1 base and J by 5 bases, with 16 bases between the two germline ends.